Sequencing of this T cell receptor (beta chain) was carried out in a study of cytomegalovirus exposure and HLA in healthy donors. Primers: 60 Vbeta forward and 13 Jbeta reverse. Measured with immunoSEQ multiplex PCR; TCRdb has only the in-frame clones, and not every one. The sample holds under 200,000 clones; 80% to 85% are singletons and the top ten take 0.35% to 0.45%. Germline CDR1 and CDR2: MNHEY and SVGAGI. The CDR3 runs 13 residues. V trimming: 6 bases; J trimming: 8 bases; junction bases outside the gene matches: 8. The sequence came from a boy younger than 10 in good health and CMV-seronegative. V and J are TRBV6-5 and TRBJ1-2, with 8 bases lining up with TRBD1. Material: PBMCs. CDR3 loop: CASSRTGYDGYTF. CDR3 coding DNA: TGTGCCAGCAGCAGGACAGGGTACGACGGCTACACCTTC.